Each of the 18 T cell receptor beta chains below was sequenced from the same sample in a study of T cell responses to AZD1222 COVID-19 vaccine. The assay was immunoSEQ multiplex PCR, and TCRdb's table has in-frame clones only and misses some. Among 140,000 or so clones listed, under 95% were seen once. The source was peripheral blood, collected 28 days after the second AZD1222 dose. Receptors were obtained from an adult who received the AZD1222 COVID-19 vaccine.

The V and J genes are TRBV16 and TRBJ1-3, with 8 bases matching TRBD1. The CDR3 is 15 residues long. With V trimmed by 2 bases and J by 4 bases, 4 bases remained unmatched. CDR1 and CDR2 from the germline V gene are KGHSY and FQNENV. As DNA, the CDR3 is TGTGCCAGCAGCCAAGGGACAGGAGGAGGAAACACCATATATTTT. Protein: CASSQGTGGGNTIYF.

The genes are TRBV7-2 and TRBJ1-5; TRBD1 agrees at 8 bases. CDR1 is SGHTA and CDR2 is FQGNSA in the germline V gene. Trimming removed 4 bases from V and 4 bases from J; junction bases left unmatched: 3. This CDR3 is built from 14 residues. CDR3 sequence (DNA): TGTGCCAGCAGCTCGACAGGGGCTAATCAGCCCCAGCATTTT. This encodes CASSSTGANQPQHF.

The genes are TRBV5-4 and TRBJ2-7; 9 bases map to TRBD1. This CDR3 region has 17 residues. The germline gives CDR1 SGHNT, CDR2 YYREEE (reference sequence). Losses at the gene ends were 1 base for V and 7 bases for J; bases not matched to a gene: 15. The CDR3, as DNA: TGTGCCAGCAGCTTGATGGCCCACGGGACAGGGTCGCGAGAGCAGTACTTC. This sequence encodes CASSLMAHGTGSREQYF.

This chain joins TRBV5-1 and TRBJ1-1; no clear D gene. The CDR3 is made up of 14 amino acids. Trimming left V 2 bases short and J 5 bases short, with 13 bases between. Germline CDR1 and CDR2: SGHRS and YFSETQ. In DNA form, the CDR3 reads TGCGCCAGCAGCTTTAGATGGGATAGTACTGAAGCTTTCTTT. Protein product: CASSFRWDSTEAFF. Full variable domain (outside the CDR3, taken from reference TRBV5-1 and TRBJ1-1): KAGVTQTPRYLIKTRGQQVTLSCSPISGHRSVSWYQQTPGQGLQFLFEYFSETQRNKGNFPGRFSGRQFSNSRSEMNVSTLELGDSALYLCASSFRWDSTEAFFGQGTRLTVV.

The chain couples TRBV5-1 to TRBJ1-1, with a weak D call TRBD1 (6 bases). The V end was cut by 2 bases, the J end by 2 bases, with 13 bases between. Germline assignment: CDR1 SGHRS and CDR2 YFSETQ. The CDR3 length is 15 residues. The CDR3 DNA reads as TGCGCCAGCAGCTTTGAAAACAGGGCTAACACTGAAGCTTTCTTT. It is translated as CASSFENRANTEAFF. The variable domain in full, completed from reference TRBV5-1 and TRBJ1-1, reads KAGVTQTPRYLIKTRGQQVTLSCSPISGHRSVSWYQQTPGQGLQFLFEYFSETQRNKGNFPGRFSGRQFSNSRSEMNVSTLELGDSALYLCASSFENRANTEAFFGQGTRLTVV.

The rearrangement uses TRBV5-1 and TRBJ1-1; 11 bases are shared with TRBD1. CDR3 length: 15 residues. CDR1 and CDR2 (germline): SGHRS, YFSETQ. V lost 0 bases, J lost 11 bases, and 9 bases stayed unmatched. The CDR3: CASSLGPGQGAHAFF. The CDR3 DNA is TGCGCCAGCAGCTTGGGGCCTGGACAGGGGGCGCACGCTTTCTTT.

The chain recombines TRBV7-9 with TRBJ2-1, with D unclear. V gave up 7 bases and J gave up 8 bases, with 15 bases separating them. CDR1 SEHNR and CDR2 FQNEAQ come from the germline V gene (reference sequence). The CDR3 has 13 amino acids. For the CDR3, the DNA is TGTGCCAGCACCCAAGGGAACCTCGATGAGCAGTTCTTC. It codes for CASTQGNLDEQFF.

This clone was seen only a few times. This chain uses TRBV19 with TRBJ2-5; the match to TRBD2 covers 9 bases. V lost 4 bases to trimming and J lost 13 bases; unmatched junction nucleotides: 13. This CDR3 comprises 14 residues. CDR1 is LNHDA, CDR2 SQIVND, per germline (reference sequence). In nucleotides, the CDR3 is TGTGCCAGTAGTACCGAGCGGGGGGCCCGGTTATTGTACTTC. Protein sequence: CASSTERGARLLYF.

J is TRBJ2-2 and V is TRBV7-9; 8 nucleotides match TRBD1. CDR3 length: 16 amino acids. Trimming at V came to 5 bases and at J to 1 base, leaving 6 bases not matched to a gene. Per germline, CDR1 SEHNR and CDR2 FQNEAQ (reference sequence). CDR3 coding DNA: TGTGCCAGCAGCACCCACAGGGGGGTGAACACCGGGGAGCTGTTTTTT. It specifies CASSTHRGVNTGELFF.

The gene calls are TRBV9 and TRBJ2-1, with 11 bases matching TRBD2. The CDR3 spans 13 residues. Germline loops: CDR1 SGDLS, CDR2 YYNGEE. With V trimmed by 5 bases and J by 9 bases, 4 bases remained unmatched. CDR3 region: CASSLAGGTEQFF. The CDR3 DNA is TGTGCCAGCAGTCTAGCGGGGGGTACTGAGCAGTTCTTC.

This rearrangement joins TRBV19 to TRBJ2-7; 9 nucleotides agree with TRBD2. Trimming at V came to 6 bases and at J to 3 bases, leaving 9 bases not matched to a gene. The germline V gene has CDR1 LNHDA and CDR2 SQIVND (reference sequence). The CDR3 runs 15 residues. DNA of the CDR3: TGTGCCAGTAGAACCGGGACTAGCCTTAACTACGAGCAGTACTTC. Its protein is CASRTGTSLNYEQYF.

The chain joins TRBV7-3 to TRBJ2-3; no definite D call. The germline gives CDR1 SGHTA, CDR2 FQGTGA. The CDR3 is 13 residues long. V dropped 2 bases and J dropped 3 bases, with 6 bases sitting between them. In DNA form, the CDR3 reads TGTGCCAGCAGCTTATGGGCTACAGATACGCAGTATTTT. Its protein is CASSLWATDTQYF. The full variable domain, with the rest looked up from reference TRBV7-3 and TRBJ2-3, is GAGVSQTPSNKVTEKGKYVELRCDPISGHTALYWYRQSLGQGPEFLIYFQGTGAADDSGLPNDRFFAVRPEGSVSTLKIQRTERGDSAVYLCASSLWATDTQYFGPGTRLTVL.

This rearrangement joins TRBV27 to TRBJ2-5; D may match TRBD1 or TRBD2 (5 bases each). Germline V gene data show CDR1 as MNHEY and CDR2 as SMNVEV (reference sequence). V shed 3 bases and J shed 2 bases, with 16 bases lying between them. The CDR3 has 16 residues. As DNA, the CDR3 is TGTGCCAGCAGTTTTAACGGGGCTCTATCTCAAGAGACCCAGTACTTC. As protein: CASSFNGALSQETQYF.

The rearrangement uses TRBV5-1 and TRBJ2-1, with TRBD1 matching over 8 bases. The CDR3 runs 15 residues. CDR1 and CDR2 from the germline V gene are SGHRS and YFSETQ. The J segment lost 5 bases and the V segment lost 4 bases, leaving 8 bases of the junction unmatched. This CDR3 is CASSIRQGRNNEQFF. The CDR3 region has the DNA TGCGCCAGCAGCATACGACAGGGGCGGAACAATGAGCAGTTCTTC.

The CDR3: CASSLATVDGYGYTF. As DNA, the CDR3 is TGTGCCAGCAGCTTAGCGACAGTCGATGGATATGGCTACACCTTC. The V call is TRBV7-9, the J call TRBJ1-2, with a tentative D call TRBD1 (5 bases). Germline V gene data show CDR1 as SEHNR and CDR2 as FQNEAQ (reference sequence). The CDR3 extends over 15 amino acids. The germline V and J ends were trimmed by 0 bases and 5 bases, with 13 bases remaining between them.

The gene calls are TRBV2 and TRBJ1-6; D remains unclear. Trimming cost V 5 bases and J 14 bases, with 19 bases left between them. Per germline, CDR1 SNHLY and CDR2 FYNNEI. The CDR3 runs 14 residues. CDR3 DNA sequence: TGTGCCAGCAGTTTGAGGACCGCCAGAGTGGCCCTCCACTTT. It encodes CASSLRTARVALHF. The variable domain in full, completed from reference TRBV2 and TRBJ1-6, reads EPEVTQTPSHQVTQMGQEVILRCVPISNHLYFYWYRQILGQKVEFLVSFYNNEISEKSEIFDDQFSVERPDGSNFTLKIRSTKLEDSAMYFCASSLRTARVALHFGNGTRLTVT.

This clone occurred a few times. This chain connects TRBV18 to TRBJ2-7; a weak D match, TRBD2 (6 bases). The length of the CDR3 is 14 residues. Trimming took 0 bases from V and 4 from J, leaving 10 bases between them. CDR1 KGHSH and CDR2 LQKENI come from the germline V gene. Written as DNA, the CDR3 is TGTGCCAGCTCACCACCGGGACTGAATTACGAGCAGTACTTC. Protein product: CASSPPGLNYEQYF.

The chain links TRBV9 to TRBJ1-1; 7 bases match TRBD1. Germline V gene lookup returns CDR1 SGDLS and CDR2 YYNGEE. This CDR3 has 16 residues. V shed 2 bases and J 1 base; nucleotides not matched to a gene: 8. The CDR3 loop reads CASSVLSTGTNTEAFF. Written as DNA, the CDR3 is TGTGCCAGCAGCGTTCTGTCGACAGGGACGAACACTGAAGCTTTCTTT.